This TCR beta chain was recorded in a study of human CD8 memory T cell subsets. Negative magnetic separation enriched total CD8+ T cells. Study-level results: The authors found that stem-like memory and precursor exhausted T cell repertoires overlapped minimally.

Preparation of the TCR beta libraries relied on UMI-labeled 5' RACE. TCRdb reanalyzed the 5' RACE reads, giving one entry per CDR3 protein sequence and no DNA. This repertoire includes roughly 9,300 distinct CDR3 sequences. Germline V gene lookup returns CDR1 MDHEN and CDR2 SYDVKM. There are 14 residues in the CDR3. By frequency, this clonotype is medium-sized. Its matching antigen is unknown. The sequence came from a human donor in good health. Sequencing was done on a sample of CD8+ stem-like memory T cells (TSCM and TCM) sorted from PBMCs. Subset in this sample: stem-like memory CD8 T cells (TSTEM), CCR7+ PD-1- TIGIT-. V gene TRBV28 combines with J gene TRBJ1-1. The CDR3 here is CASSSSRLNTEAFF. Combining the CDR3 with reference TRBV28 and TRBJ1-1 gives the whole variable domain DVKVTQSSRYLVKRTGEKVFLECVQDMDHENMFWYRQDPGLGLRLIYFSYDVKMKEKGDIPEGYSVSREKKERFSLILESASTNQTSMYLCASSSSRLNTEAFFGQGTRLTVV.